This T cell receptor beta chain appears in the sequencing data of a study of T cells in Graves' hyperthyroidism and ophthalmopathy. Study in general: At initial diagnosis, before any treatment had begun, peripheral blood was obtained.

The CDR3 has 13 residues. Trimming stripped 1 base from V and 6 bases from J, with 9 bases between. Germline V gives CDR1 SEHNR, CDR2 FQNEAQ (reference sequence). TCR beta CDR3 sequences were amplified from RNA transcripts. The TCR CDR3 was amplified in a first-round RT-PCR using the HTBI primer set. TCRdb fed the multiplex PCR reads into MiXCR, producing one record per CDR3 protein. Of about 300,000 distinct CDR3 sequences in the sample, 16% were seen once. On the basis of clinical symptoms, serum thyroxine and TRAb, thyroid ultrasound and orbital computed tomography, diagnoses were made. This clonotype was counted a few times.

Sequenced: blood. The TCR sequence derives from a young man with Graves' hyperthyroidism. The chain is built from TRBV7-9 and TRBJ1-2; D gene uncertain. CDR3 loop: CASSLEDSNGYTF. The CDR3 coding sequence is TGTGCCAGCAGCTTAGAGGACTCCAATGGCTACACCTTC. The variable domain in full, with the rest retrieved from reference TRBV7-9 and TRBJ1-2, is DTGVSQNPRHKITKRGQNVTFRCDPISEHNRLYWYRQTLGQGPEFLTYFQNEAQLEKSRLLSDRFSAERPKGSFSTLEIQRTEQGDSAMYLCASSLEDSNGYTFGSGTRLTVV.